This T cell receptor beta chain was observed in a study of TIL therapy for anti-PD-1-resistant metastatic lung cancer. Study-level background: Median tumor mutation burden was under 1.9 mutations per megabase.

This was the immunoSEQ v3 assay. Sequencing used immunoSEQ multiplex PCR; TCRdb keeps in-frame clones, though not all of them. The profile shows approximately 60,000 clones, less than 85% of them singletons. This clone was seen more than once but under ten times. Time point of the sample: pre-treatment sample, taken before nivolumab and TIL therapy. The CDR3 is 15 amino acids. V trimming: 0 bases; J trimming: 6 bases; junction bases outside the gene matches: 5. Germline CDR1 reads SGHAT; CDR2 reads FQNNGV. This clonotype originated in a person between 25 and 80 years old with non-small cell lung cancer. The rearrangement links TRBV11-2 to TRBJ2-7; 10 bases fit TRBD1. Sample: blood, taken at baseline. CDR3 bases: TGTGCCAGCAGCTTAGAGTGGGACAGGGGATCCGAGCAGTACTTC. This translates into CASSLEWDRGSEQYF.